This T cell receptor (beta chain) emerged from a study of CD8+ T cells in alopecia areata. RNA was isolated and reverse transcribed to cDNA, the sequencing template. TCRdb's table, derived via immunoSEQ multiplex PCR, lists solely in-frame clones and lacks some. The data show around 250,000 clones, with roughly two thirds seen just once and 0.95% to 1.5% held by the top ten. Germline assignment: CDR1 LNHDA and CDR2 SQIVND (reference sequence). This CDR3 is 18 amino acids long. V lost 6 bases, J lost 8 bases, and 21 bases stayed unmatched. Study-level results: The study found higher clonality in lesional than normal scalp, especially in alopecia totalis/universalis. Sequencing of scalp samples also includes resident alphabeta T cells from normal skin.

As regards this clone: The antigen is not known.

Obtained from alopecia areata patients were lesional scalp punch biopsies along with peripheral blood. The sample in question was CD4+ T cells sorted from blood, obtained at week 0. This clonotype originated in a human donor with alopecia areata. This chain joins TRBV19 and TRBJ2-1; 8 bases agree with TRBD2. The CDR3 loop reads CASSPTATSGGPIYEQFF. The CDR3 DNA reads TGTGCCAGTAGCCCCACCGCGACCAGCGGGGGTCCCATCTATGAGCAGTTCTTC.